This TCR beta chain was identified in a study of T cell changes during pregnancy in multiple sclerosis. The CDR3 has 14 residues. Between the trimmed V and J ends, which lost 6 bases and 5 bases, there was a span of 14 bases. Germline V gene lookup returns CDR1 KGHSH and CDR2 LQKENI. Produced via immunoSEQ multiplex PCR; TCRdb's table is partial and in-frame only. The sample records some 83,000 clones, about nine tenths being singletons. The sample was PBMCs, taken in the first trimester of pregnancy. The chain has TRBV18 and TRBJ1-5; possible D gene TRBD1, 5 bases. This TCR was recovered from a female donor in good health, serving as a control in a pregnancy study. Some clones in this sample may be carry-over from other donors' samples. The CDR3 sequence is CASSLAGPDQPQHF. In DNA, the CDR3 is TGTGCCAGCTCTCTGGCGGGGCCCGATCAGCCCCAGCATTTT.